The T cell receptor beta chain under discussion was sequenced for a study of blood T cell repertoires in COVID-19. At the level of the study: The cDNA or gDNA used as material had been derived from T cells, B-cell-depleted T cells, or PBMCs.

CDR3 length equals 15 residues. Trimming cost V 5 bases and J 2 bases; bases outside gene matches: 5. Per the germline V gene, CDR1 is SEHNR and CDR2 is FQNEAQ (reference sequence). The assay was immunoSEQ multiplex PCR, and TCRdb's table has in-frame clones only and misses some. The top ten hold around 4% of the sample, which has around 130,000 clones, more than 70% seen once. This clone was detected only a few times. The receptor was isolated from a man aged 60 to 75 with acute or convalescent COVID-19. Input material: peripheral blood. The chain carries TRBV7-9 and TRBJ2-3; 9 bases line up with TRBD2. CDR3 region: CASSPTSGYTDTQYF. Here the CDR3 DNA reads TGTGCCAGCAGCCCGACTAGCGGATACACAGATACGCAGTATTTT.